The T cell receptor beta chain under discussion was sequenced for a study of graft-versus-host responses after intestinal transplantation. Trimming removed 7 bases at V and 0 bases at J, with 14 bases between. Germline V gene lookup returns CDR1 MNHEY and CDR2 SVGAGI. The CDR3 totals 15 residues. Study conclusions and caveats: Ileal or blood samples showed some GvH clones first, and such clones were also found in recipient marrow. Within the allografts of patients who had graft-donor T cell macrochimerism, graft-versus-host to host-versus-graft clonal ratios were high.

Concerning this clone: Its antigen is unknown.

Profiling relied on immunoSEQ multiplex PCR, and the TCRdb table lists in-frame clones only, not all of them. Here the sample spans just over 40,000 clones, roughly nine tenths being singletons. The rearrangement links TRBV6-5 to TRBJ2-3, with D uncertain. The starting material was PBMCs, obtained approximately 310 days after intestinal transplant. The clonotype originates from a human patient who received an intestinal transplant, so some T cells may come from the graft donor. This chain's CDR3 is CASTTPPYSTDTQYF. In DNA form, the CDR3 reads TGTGCCAGCACTACCCCGCCCTATAGCACAGATACGCAGTATTTT.